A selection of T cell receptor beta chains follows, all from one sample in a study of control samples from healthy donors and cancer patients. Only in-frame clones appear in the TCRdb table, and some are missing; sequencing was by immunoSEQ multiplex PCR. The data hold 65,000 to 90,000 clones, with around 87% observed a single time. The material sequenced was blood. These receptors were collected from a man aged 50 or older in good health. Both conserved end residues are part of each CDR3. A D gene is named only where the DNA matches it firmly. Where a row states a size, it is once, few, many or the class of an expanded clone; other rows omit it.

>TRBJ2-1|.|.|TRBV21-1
TGTGCCTCATCCCGGGACAGGGTGTCCTACAATGAGCAGTTCTTC
CASSRDRVSYNEQFF
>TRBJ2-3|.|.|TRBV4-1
TGCGCCAGCAGCCCCGACCTGGGGAGGCGTACGCAGTATTTT
CASSPDLGRRTQYF
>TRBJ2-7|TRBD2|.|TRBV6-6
TGTGCCAGCAGCCTGGGACTAGCGGGAGTCGAGCAGTACTTC
CASSLGLAGVEQYF
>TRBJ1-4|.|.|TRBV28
TGTGCCAGCAGCAATGACAACTCAAAACTGTTTTTT
CASSNDNSKLFF
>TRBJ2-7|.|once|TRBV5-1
TGCGCCAGCAGCTTGACCCTCTACGAGCAGTACTTC
CASSLTLYEQYF
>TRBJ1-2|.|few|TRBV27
TGTGCCAGCAGTTTCGTGGCCGGACCCTCCACCTTC
CASSFVAGPSTF
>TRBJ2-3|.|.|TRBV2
TGTGCCAGCAGTGATGGGTCCTTCACAGATACGCAGTATTTT
CASSDGSFTDTQYF
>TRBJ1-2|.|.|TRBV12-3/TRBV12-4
TGTGCCAGCAGTTTCCGGGCCTATGGCTACACCTTC
CASSFRAYGYTF
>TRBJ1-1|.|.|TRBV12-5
TGTGCTAGTGGTATTGGGAACACTGAAGCTTTCTTT
CASGIGNTEAFF
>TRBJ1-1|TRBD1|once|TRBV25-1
TGTGCCAGCAGTGGGGGACAGGGAATGAACACTGAAGCTTTCTTT
CASSGGQGMNTEAFF
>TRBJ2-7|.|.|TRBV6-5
TGTGCCAGCAGTTACTCCAGGAACACAGCCTACGAGCAGTACTTC
CASSYSRNTAYEQYF
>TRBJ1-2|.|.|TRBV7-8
TGTGCCAGCAGCTTAGAAGCAGGTCAGCCCTATGGCTACACCTTC
CASSLEAGQPYGYTF
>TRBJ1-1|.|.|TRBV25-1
TGTGCCAGCAGTGAATCTGGGGGGATGAACACTGAAGCTTTCTTT
CASSESGGMNTEAFF
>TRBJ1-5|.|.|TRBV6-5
TGTGCCAGCAGCTTCAGTAGGGATCAGCCCCAACATTTT
CASSFSRDQPQHF
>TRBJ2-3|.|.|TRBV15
TGTGCCACCAGCAGAGATAGGGCGACAGATACGCAGTATTTT
CATSRDRATDTQYF
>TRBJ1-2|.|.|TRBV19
TGTGCCAGTAGTTTGGAGTCCAGAGCCAGCTATGGCTACACCTTC
CASSLESRASYGYTF
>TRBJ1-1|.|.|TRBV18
TGTGCCAGCTCGGAGGGCGGGGGAAACACTGAAGCTTTCTTT
CASSEGGGNTEAFF
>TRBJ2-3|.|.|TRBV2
TGTGCCAGCAGGAGTCGGCAGGCCTCCACAGATACGCAGTATTTT
CASRSRQASTDTQYF
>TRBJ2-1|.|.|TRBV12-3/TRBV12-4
TGTGCCAGCAGTTTAAGGTTCGCGGGTGAGCAGTTCTTC
CASSLRFAGEQFF
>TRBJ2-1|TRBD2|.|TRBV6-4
TGTGCCAGCTCCATACTAGCGGGGGGGTCTGATGAGCAGTTCTTC
CASSILAGGSDEQFF
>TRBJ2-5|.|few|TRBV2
TGTGCCAGCAGTGAAGTACTATGGGGTGAGACCCAGTACTTC
CASSEVLWGETQYF
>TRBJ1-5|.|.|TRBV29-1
TGCAGCGTCGCGGACAGCAATAGCAATCAGCCCCAGCATTTT
CSVADSNSNQPQHF